The clone carrying this TCR beta chain was counted between two and nine times. Its antigen is not identified. Isolation recovered at least 6 million PBMCs from every sample. This CDR3 comprises 14 residues. For the second PCR, which ran for about 7 to 11 cycles, a sample-barcoded 5' primer and a J-beta primer mix were used. Using its own MiXCR run on the 5' RACE reads, TCRdb lists one record per CDR3 protein. The table lists some 750,000 distinct CDR3 sequences, about 20% of them singletons. This sample stems from a study of blood T cells in healthy people across ages. Study results and caveats: A roughly linear fall in TCR beta diversity per million T cells was seen with increasing age.

Sequencing was done on a sample of blood. The sequence came from a man between 70 and 80 years old in good health. This rearrangement joins TRBV12-3 or TRBV12-4 to TRBJ2-7; 9 nucleotides match TRBD1. The J call may be faulty, since TRBJ2-5 better matches the DNA end. The CDR3 here is CASSRDRVFGTQYF. Here the CDR3 DNA reads TGTGCCAGCAGTCGGGACAGGGTGTTTGGGACCCAGTACTTC.